This passage covers 3 T cell receptor beta chains from one sample sequenced in a study of blood T cells in healthy people across ages. The use of a sample-barcoded 5' primer and a J-beta primer mix characterized a second PCR of roughly 7 to 12 cycles. TCRdb reprocessed the 5' RACE reads via MiXCR and lists one record per CDR3 protein. In the table there are roughly 800,000 distinct CDR3 sequences, around 25% of which are singletons. In addition, the sample was reused for a study of T cells of mothers and their children.

Input material: blood. The receptors derive from a boy aged 5-17 years in good health.

The V gene is TRBV20-1, the J gene TRBJ2-7; 12 bases are shared with TRBD1. V trimming: 0 bases; J trimming: 1 base; junction bases outside the gene matches: 7. There are 17 residues in the CDR3. CDR1 is DFQATT, CDR2 SNEGSKA, per germline (reference sequence). CDR3 sequence: CSAREGDRGPYSYEQYF. The CDR3 DNA follows: TGCAGTGCTAGAGAGGGGGACAGGGGGCCTTATTCCTACGAGCAGTACTTC.

The chain combines TRBV29-1 with TRBJ2-4; no clear D. From germline, CDR1 is SQVTM and CDR2 ANQGSEA. The CDR3 is 11 residues long. The V and J ends lost 4 bases and 6 bases respectively, with 7 bases between them. The CDR3 sequence is CSVVDLNIQYF. The DNA of the CDR3 is TGCAGCGTTGTAGACTTAAACATTCAGTACTTC.

The rearrangement links TRBV28 to TRBJ2-5; possible D gene TRBD2, 5 bases. CDR1 and CDR2 from the germline V gene are MDHEN and SYDVKM. V dropped 5 bases and J dropped 3 bases, with 7 bases sitting between them. The CDR3 covers 12 residues. CDR3 in amino acids: CASSVGKETQYF. The CDR3 nucleotides are TGTGCCAGCAGTGTCGGGAAAGAGACCCAGTACTTC.